These 19 T cell receptor beta chains came from one sample sequenced in a study of technical replicates of blood from several donors. The method was immunoSEQ multiplex PCR; TCRdb's version includes in-frame clones alone and lacks a portion of them. Here the sample spans about 56,000 clones, 90% to 95% being singletons. The specimen was PBMCs. The receptors derive from a human donor in good health. Some clones in this sample may be carry-over from other donors' samples.

The J gene is TRBJ1-2, the V gene TRBV2; 8 bases map to TRBD1. CDR1 is SNHLY and CDR2 is FYNNEI in the germline V gene. V dropped 5 bases and J dropped 1; count of bases not matched to a gene: 3. The CDR3 totals 14 residues. The CDR3 DNA reads TGTGCCAGCAGTTGGACAGGGAATAACTATGGCTACACCTTC. As protein: CASSWTGNNYGYTF. Supplemented by reference TRBV2 and TRBJ1-2, the full variable domain reads EPEVTQTPSHQVTQMGQEVILRCVPISNHLYFYWYRQILGQKVEFLVSFYNNEISEKSEIFDDQFSVERPDGSNFTLKIRSTKLEDSAMYFCASSWTGNNYGYTFGSGTRLTVV.

The V call is TRBV27, the J call TRBJ1-5; 8 nucleotides match TRBD1. Trimming cost V 4 bases and J 10 bases; bases outside gene matches: 3. The CDR3 spans 12 residues. Germline loops: CDR1 MNHEY, CDR2 SMNVEV (reference sequence). The DNA for the CDR3 is TGTGCCAGCAGTTACACAGGGGGACCCCAGCATTTT. Protein: CASSYTGGPQHF.

The chain carries TRBV7-8 and TRBJ2-5, with 11 bases identical to TRBD2. V dropped 1 base and J dropped 4; count of bases not matched to a gene: 5. The germline CDR1 and CDR2 sequences are SGHVS and FQNEAQ. The CDR3 consists of 16 residues. CDR3 nucleotide sequence: TGTGCCAGCAGCTTAGACGTAGCGGGGGGGCCAGAGACCCAGTACTTC. Translation: CASSLDVAGGPETQYF.

The genes are TRBV27 and TRBJ1-2; D may be TRBD1 (5 bases). Germline V lookup: CDR1 MNHEY, CDR2 SMNVEV (reference sequence). V shed 3 bases and J shed 6 bases, with 11 bases lying between them. The CDR3 runs to 13 residues. CDR3 in amino acids: CASSFILGHGYTF. CDR3 in DNA: TGTGCCAGCAGTTTTATTCTGGGGCATGGCTACACCTTC.

This chain uses TRBV6-1 with TRBJ2-7; 8 positions agree with TRBD2. The CDR3 spans 16 residues. Per germline, CDR1 MNHNS and CDR2 SASEGT. With 4 bases clipped from V and 2 bases from J, the junction kept 10 bases outside the gene matches. This CDR3 is CASSGLGVAGTYEQYF. CDR3 nucleotides: TGTGCCAGCAGTGGACTCGGGGTAGCGGGAACCTACGAGCAGTACTTC.

The rearrangement joins TRBV18 to TRBJ2-7, with 10 bases fitting TRBD1. The CDR3 has 15 amino acids. CDR1 and CDR2 (germline): KGHSH, LQKENI. Trimming took 4 bases from V and 2 from J; bases not matched to a gene: 5. Here the CDR3 reads CASSQGQGTPYEQYF. CDR3 in DNA: TGTGCCAGCTCACAGGGACAGGGGACTCCCTACGAGCAGTACTTC. The variable domain in full, completed from reference TRBV18 and TRBJ2-7, reads NAGVMQNPRHLVRRRGQEARLRCSPMKGHSHVYWYRQLPEEGLKFMVYLQKENIIDESGMPKERFSAEFPKEGPSILRIQQVVRGDSAAYFCASSQGQGTPYEQYFGPGTRLTVT.

This chain uses TRBV7-8 with TRBJ1-5, with a tentative D call TRBD1 (6 bases). Germline V gene sequence: CDR1 SGHVS, CDR2 FQNEAQ. Trimming took 4 bases from V and 1 from J, leaving 17 bases between them. This CDR3 has 17 residues. This CDR3 reads CASSSDNRVLSNQPQHF. CDR3 coding DNA: TGTGCCAGCAGCTCCGACAACAGGGTCCTCAGCAATCAGCCCCAGCATTTT.

This clone was counted once. This chain connects TRBV11-1 to TRBJ2-1, with 10 nucleotides matching TRBD1. Trimming took 5 bases from V and 10 from J; bases not matched to a gene: 14. This CDR3 is built from 16 residues. Germline V gene lookup returns CDR1 SGHAT and CDR2 FQDESV (reference sequence). This chain's CDR3 is CASSQSTGGAKREQFF. The CDR3 bases are TGTGCCAGCAGCCAATCGACAGGGGGCGCGAAAAGGGAGCAGTTCTTC.

CDR3 sequence: CASSEGSINYGYTF. The CDR3 nucleotides read TGTGCCAGCAGTGAAGGGAGCATTAACTATGGCTACACCTTC. The chain joins TRBV6-1 to TRBJ1-2, with D hard to call. The V gene's germline CDR1 is MNHNS and CDR2 SASEGT. The V end lost 1 base, the J end lost 1 base, and 7 bases lay between the germline ends. The CDR3 totals 14 residues.

The chain combines TRBV5-4 with TRBJ1-2; 8 bases line up with TRBD1. This CDR3 has 13 residues. Trimming at V came to 4 bases and at J to 8 bases, leaving 7 bases not matched to a gene. The germline CDR1 and CDR2 sequences are SGHNT and YYREEE (reference sequence). The CDR3 coding sequence is TGTGCCAGCAGCAGGACAGGGCTGTTGGGCTACACCTTC. This encodes CASSRTGLLGYTF.

This clone has just a few counts. V gene TRBV4-2 combines with J gene TRBJ1-2; D is uncertain. In germline, CDR1 is LGHNA, CDR2 YNFKEQ. The V end lost 4 bases, the J end lost 1 base, and 7 bases lay between the germline ends. This CDR3 region has 13 residues. The CDR3 here is CASSLEFNYGYTF. CDR3 nucleotide sequence: TGTGCCAGCAGCCTGGAGTTTAACTATGGCTACACCTTC.

The chain is built from TRBV7-9 and TRBJ2-5, with a weak D call TRBD2 (5 bases). The germline V gene has CDR1 SEHNR and CDR2 FQNEAQ (reference sequence). V lost 3 bases and J lost 3, with 5 bases in between. This CDR3 comprises 12 residues. Here the CDR3 reads CASSFGEETQYF. The CDR3 coding sequence is TGTGCCAGCAGCTTCGGGGAAGAGACCCAGTACTTC.

CDR3 protein: CASSWPGEEMFNEQFF. In DNA form, the CDR3 reads TGTGCCAGCAGCTGGCCGGGGGAAGAAATGTTCAATGAGCAGTTCTTC. The rearrangement joins TRBV5-4 to TRBJ2-1; maybe TRBD2 (6 bases). Trimming stripped 3 bases from V and 6 bases from J, with 19 bases between. This CDR3 is built from 16 residues. Germline V gene lookup returns CDR1 SGHNT and CDR2 YYREEE (reference sequence).

V and J are TRBV7-9 and TRBJ2-7; TRBD2 aligns across 13 bases. Per the germline V gene, CDR1 is SEHNR and CDR2 is FQNEAQ (reference sequence). Germline trimming cut 5 bases from V and 7 bases from J; bases unmatched to any gene: 11. The CDR3 runs to 16 residues. CDR3 sequence: CASSPRGTSGIVEQYF. For the CDR3, the DNA is TGTGCCAGCAGCCCTAGAGGGACTAGCGGGATAGTAGAGCAGTACTTC. Variable domain in full (rest from reference TRBV7-9 and TRBJ2-7): DTGVSQNPRHKITKRGQNVTFRCDPISEHNRLYWYRQTLGQGPEFLTYFQNEAQLEKSRLLSDRFSAERPKGSFSTLEIQRTEQGDSAMYLCASSPRGTSGIVEQYFGPGTRLTVT.

CDR3 region: CASSLTAGATTGELFF. In nucleotides, the CDR3 is TGTGCCAGCAGCTTAACTGCAGGGGCAACCACCGGGGAGCTGTTTTTT. The chain recombines TRBV7-3 with TRBJ2-2, with D possibly matching TRBD1 (6 bases). This CDR3 is built from 16 residues. Germline CDR1 is SGHTA and CDR2 is FQGTGA. V shed 0 bases and J shed 4 bases, with 12 bases lying between them.

This chain connects TRBV25-1 to TRBJ1-5, with D uncertain. Germline loops: CDR1 MGHDK, CDR2 SYGVNS. The ends were cut back, 8 bases at V and 4 bases at J, with 12 bases in the middle. The CDR3 contains 13 residues. The CDR3 is CASPYGSNQPQHF. CDR3 nucleotides: TGTGCCAGCCCTTACGGGAGTAATCAGCCCCAGCATTTT.

The V call is TRBV7-9, the J call TRBJ2-2; 9 positions agree with TRBD1. The germline gives CDR1 SEHNR, CDR2 FQNEAQ (reference sequence). V shed 1 base, J shed 7 bases, and the junction held 4 bases outside the gene matches. The CDR3 covers 15 residues. This CDR3 is CASSLEQGAGGELFF. In nucleotides, the CDR3 is TGTGCCAGCAGCTTAGAACAGGGGGCCGGCGGGGAGCTGTTTTTT.

The CDR3 DNA sequence: TGTGCCAGCACTACAGGGTTCGGCTACACCTTC. Amino acid sequence: CASTTGFGYTF. The rearrangement uses TRBV19 and TRBJ1-2; TRBD1 is a possible D gene (6 bases). With 9 bases removed from V and 8 bases from J, the gap between germline ends came to 13 bases. The germline CDR1 and CDR2 sequences are LNHDA and SQIVND (reference sequence). The CDR3 extends over 11 amino acids.

The V and J genes are TRBV2 and TRBJ2-1; no reliable D call. The CDR3 length is 12 residues. V lost 2 bases, J lost 8 bases, and 7 bases lay in between. The V gene's germline CDR1 is SNHLY and CDR2 FYNNEI. The CDR3 coding sequence is TGTGCCAGCAGTGAAATCCGGGATGAGCAGTTCTTC. Its translation is CASSEIRDEQFF.